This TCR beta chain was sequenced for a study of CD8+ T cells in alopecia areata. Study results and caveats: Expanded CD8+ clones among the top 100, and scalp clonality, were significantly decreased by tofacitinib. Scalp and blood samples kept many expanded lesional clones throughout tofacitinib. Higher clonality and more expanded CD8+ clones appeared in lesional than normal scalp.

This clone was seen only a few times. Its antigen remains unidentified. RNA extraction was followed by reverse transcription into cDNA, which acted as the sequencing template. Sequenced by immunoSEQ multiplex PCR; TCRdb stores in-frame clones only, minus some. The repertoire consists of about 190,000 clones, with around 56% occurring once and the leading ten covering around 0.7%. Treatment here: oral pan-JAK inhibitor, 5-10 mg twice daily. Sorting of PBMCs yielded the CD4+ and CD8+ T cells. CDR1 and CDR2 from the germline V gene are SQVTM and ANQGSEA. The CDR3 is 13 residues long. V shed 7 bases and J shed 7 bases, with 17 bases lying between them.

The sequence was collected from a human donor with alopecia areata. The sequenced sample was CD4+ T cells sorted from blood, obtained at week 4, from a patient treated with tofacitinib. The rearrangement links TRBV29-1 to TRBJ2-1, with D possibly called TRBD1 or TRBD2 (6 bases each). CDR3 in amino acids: CSAEGGQWNEQFF. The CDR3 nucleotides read TGCAGCGCCGAAGGGGGGCAATGGAATGAGCAGTTCTTC.